The entry below describes one TCR beta chain. From germline, CDR1 is MNHEY and CDR2 SMNVEV (reference sequence). The CDR3 runs to 13 residues. Deletions cut 2 bases from V and 2 bases from J, with 1 base between. Clones were read by immunoSEQ multiplex PCR, and TCRdb kept only the in-frame ones, dropping some. Seen here are around 4,200 clones, about 82% observed once, and the top ten hold 4.3%. This entry comes from a study of T cell repertoires in ileal Crohn's disease. Across the study: Median disease duration was about 7.9 years; less than 45% smoked at surgery. Postoperative therapy was given to about half: more than 10 thiopurines, around 20 anti-TNF agents.

Time point indicated: neoterminal ileum biopsy at postoperative endoscopy, about 6 months after surgery. The sample taken for sequencing was ileal tissue. V and J are TRBV27 and TRBJ2-6; D is ambiguous. The receptor was derived from an adult with Crohn's disease. CDR3 sequence reads: CASSLAGANVLTF. The CDR3 region has the DNA TGTGCCAGCAGTTTAGCTGGGGCCAACGTCCTGACTTTC. The full variable domain, rest sourced from reference TRBV27 and TRBJ2-6, is EAQVTQNPRYLITVTGKKLTVTCSQNMNHEYMSWYRQDPGLGLRQIYYSMNVEVTDKGDVPEGYKVSRKEKRNFPLILESPSPNQTSLYFCASSLAGANVLTFGAGSRLTVL.